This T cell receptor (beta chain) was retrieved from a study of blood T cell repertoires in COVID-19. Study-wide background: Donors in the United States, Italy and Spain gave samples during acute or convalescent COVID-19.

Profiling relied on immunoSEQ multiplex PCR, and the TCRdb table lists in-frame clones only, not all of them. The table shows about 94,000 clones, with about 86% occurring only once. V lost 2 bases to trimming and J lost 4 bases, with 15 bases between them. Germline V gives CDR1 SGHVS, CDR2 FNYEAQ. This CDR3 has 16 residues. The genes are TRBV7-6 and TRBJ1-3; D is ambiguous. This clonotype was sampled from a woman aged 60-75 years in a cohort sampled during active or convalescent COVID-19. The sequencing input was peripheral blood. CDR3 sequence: CASSLQVNAGGNTIYF. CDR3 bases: TGTGCCAGCAGCTTACAGGTCAACGCGGGGGGAAACACCATATATTTT.